This TCR beta chain was identified during a study of T cell responses to AZD1222 COVID-19 vaccine. Overall study results and limits: Only a handful of AZD1222 recipients, six or seven in all, had baseline seropositivity. Donors skewed white British and female; clonal diversity was possibly underestimated. Nearly half of spike-specific TCRs reportedly target unmutated variant regions.

About this clone: What it recognizes is unknown.

Sequencing used immunoSEQ multiplex PCR; TCRdb keeps in-frame clones, though not all of them. This table holds fewer than 200,000 clones, around nine tenths found once. Samples with a second dose at about 4 or about 12 weeks were pooled together. The CDR3 is made up of 13 amino acids. The V gene's germline CDR1 is WNHNN and CDR2 SYGVQD (reference sequence). With 5 bases removed from V and 7 bases from J, the gap between germline ends came to 14 bases. This sequence was found in an adult who received the AZD1222 COVID-19 vaccine. The source was peripheral blood, collected 28 days after the second AZD1222 dose. The V gene is TRBV10-1, the J gene TRBJ1-2, with D possibly matching TRBD1 (5 bases). CDR3 in amino acids: CASSSGVEGGYTF. The CDR3 coding sequence is TGCGCCAGCAGTTCGGGGGTAGAGGGTGGCTACACCTTC.